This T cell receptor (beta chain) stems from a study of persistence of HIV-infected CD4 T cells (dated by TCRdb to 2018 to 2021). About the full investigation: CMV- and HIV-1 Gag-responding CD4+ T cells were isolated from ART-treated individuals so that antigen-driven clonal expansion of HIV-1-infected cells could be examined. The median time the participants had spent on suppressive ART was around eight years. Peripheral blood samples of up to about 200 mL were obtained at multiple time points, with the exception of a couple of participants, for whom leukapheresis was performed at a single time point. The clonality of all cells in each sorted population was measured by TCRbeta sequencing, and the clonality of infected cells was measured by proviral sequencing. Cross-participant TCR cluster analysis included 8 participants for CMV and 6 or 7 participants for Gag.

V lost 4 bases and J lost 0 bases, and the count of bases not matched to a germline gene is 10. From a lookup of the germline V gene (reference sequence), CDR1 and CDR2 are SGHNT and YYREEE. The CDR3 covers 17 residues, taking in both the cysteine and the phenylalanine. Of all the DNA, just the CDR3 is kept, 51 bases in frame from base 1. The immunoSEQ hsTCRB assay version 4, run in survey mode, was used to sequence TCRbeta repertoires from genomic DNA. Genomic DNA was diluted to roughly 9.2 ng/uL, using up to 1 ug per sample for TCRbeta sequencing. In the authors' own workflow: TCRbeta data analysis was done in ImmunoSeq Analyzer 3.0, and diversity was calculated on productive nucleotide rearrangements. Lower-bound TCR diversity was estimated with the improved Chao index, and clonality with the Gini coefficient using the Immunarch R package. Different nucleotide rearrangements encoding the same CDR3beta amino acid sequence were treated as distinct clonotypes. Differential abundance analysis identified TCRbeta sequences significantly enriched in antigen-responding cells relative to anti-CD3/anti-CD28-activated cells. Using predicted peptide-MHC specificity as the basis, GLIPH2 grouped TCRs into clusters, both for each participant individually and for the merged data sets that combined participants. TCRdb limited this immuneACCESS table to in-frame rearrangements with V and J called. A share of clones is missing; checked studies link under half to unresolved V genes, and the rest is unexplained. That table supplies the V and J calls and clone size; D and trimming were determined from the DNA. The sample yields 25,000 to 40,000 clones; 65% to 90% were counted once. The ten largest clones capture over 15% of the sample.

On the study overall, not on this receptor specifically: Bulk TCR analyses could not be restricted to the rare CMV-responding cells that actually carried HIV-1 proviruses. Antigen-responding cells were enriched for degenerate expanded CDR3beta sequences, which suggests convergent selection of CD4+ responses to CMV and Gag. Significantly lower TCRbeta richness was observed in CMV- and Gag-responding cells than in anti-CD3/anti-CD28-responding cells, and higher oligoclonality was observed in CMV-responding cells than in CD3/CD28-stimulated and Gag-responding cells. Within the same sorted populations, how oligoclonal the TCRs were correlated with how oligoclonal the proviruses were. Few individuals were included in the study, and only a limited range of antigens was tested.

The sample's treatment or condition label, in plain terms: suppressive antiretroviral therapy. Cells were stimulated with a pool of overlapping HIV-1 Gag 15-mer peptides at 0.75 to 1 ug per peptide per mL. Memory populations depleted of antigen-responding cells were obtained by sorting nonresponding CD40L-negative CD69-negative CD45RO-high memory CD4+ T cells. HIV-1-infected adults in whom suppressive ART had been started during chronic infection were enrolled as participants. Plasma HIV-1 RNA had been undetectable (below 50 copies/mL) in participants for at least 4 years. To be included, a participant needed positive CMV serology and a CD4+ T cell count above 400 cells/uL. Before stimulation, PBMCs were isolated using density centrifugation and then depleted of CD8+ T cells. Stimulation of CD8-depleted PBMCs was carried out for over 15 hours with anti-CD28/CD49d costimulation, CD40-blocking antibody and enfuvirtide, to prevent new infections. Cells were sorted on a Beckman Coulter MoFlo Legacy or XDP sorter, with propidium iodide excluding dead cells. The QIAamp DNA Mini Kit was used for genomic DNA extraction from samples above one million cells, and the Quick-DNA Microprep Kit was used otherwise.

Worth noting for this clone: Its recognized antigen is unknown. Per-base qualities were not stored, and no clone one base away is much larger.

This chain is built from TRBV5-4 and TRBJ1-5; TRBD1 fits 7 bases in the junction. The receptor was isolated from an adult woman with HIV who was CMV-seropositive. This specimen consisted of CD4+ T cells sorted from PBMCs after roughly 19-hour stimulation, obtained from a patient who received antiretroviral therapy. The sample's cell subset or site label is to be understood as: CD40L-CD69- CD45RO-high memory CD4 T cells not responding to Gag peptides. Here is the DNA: TGTGCCAGCAGCCACAACCGGGACAGAGATAGCAATCAGCCCCAGCATTTT. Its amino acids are CASSHNRDRDSNQPQHF.